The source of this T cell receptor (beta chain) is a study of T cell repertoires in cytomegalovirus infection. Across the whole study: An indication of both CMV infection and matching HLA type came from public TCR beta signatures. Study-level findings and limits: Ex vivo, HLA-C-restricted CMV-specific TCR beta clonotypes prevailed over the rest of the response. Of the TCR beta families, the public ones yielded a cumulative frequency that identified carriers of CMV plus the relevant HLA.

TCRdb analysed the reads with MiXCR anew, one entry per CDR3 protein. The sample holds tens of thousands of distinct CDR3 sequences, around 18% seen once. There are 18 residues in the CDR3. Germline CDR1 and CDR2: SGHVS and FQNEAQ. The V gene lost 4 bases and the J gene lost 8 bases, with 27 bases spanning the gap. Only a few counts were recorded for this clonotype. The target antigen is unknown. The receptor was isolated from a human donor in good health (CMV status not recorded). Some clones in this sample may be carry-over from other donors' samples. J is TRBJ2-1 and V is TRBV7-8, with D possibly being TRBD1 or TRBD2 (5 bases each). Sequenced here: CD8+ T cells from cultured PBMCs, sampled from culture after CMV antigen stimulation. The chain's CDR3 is CASSSYGAGRDPSDEQFF. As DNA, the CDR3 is TGTGCCAGCAGCTCTTACGGTGCCGGACGGGACCCATCGGATGAGCAGTTCTTC. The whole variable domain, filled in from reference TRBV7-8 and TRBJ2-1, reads GAGVSQSPRYKVAKRGQDVALRCDPISGHVSLFWYQQALGQGPEFLTYFQNEAQLDKSGLPSDRFFAERPEGSVSTLKIQRTQQEDSAVYLCASSSYGAGRDPSDEQFFGPGTRLTVL.